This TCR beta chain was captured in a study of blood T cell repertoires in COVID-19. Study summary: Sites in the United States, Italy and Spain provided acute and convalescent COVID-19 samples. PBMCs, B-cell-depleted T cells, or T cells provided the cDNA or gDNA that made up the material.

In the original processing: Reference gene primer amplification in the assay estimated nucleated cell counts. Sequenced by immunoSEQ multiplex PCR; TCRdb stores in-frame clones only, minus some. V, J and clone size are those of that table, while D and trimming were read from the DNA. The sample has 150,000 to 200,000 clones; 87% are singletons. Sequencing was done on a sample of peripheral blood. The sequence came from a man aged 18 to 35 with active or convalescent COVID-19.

DNA for the CDR3: TGCAGTGCTAGTTTCCAGCGGGGTCAGCCCCAGCATTTT. Its protein is CSASFQRGQPQHF. The chain links TRBV20-1 to TRBJ1-5, with D uncertain. From germline, CDR1 is DFQATT and CDR2 SNEGSKA (reference sequence). The CDR3 covers 13 residues. V shed 3 bases and J shed 6 bases, with 12 bases lying between them.